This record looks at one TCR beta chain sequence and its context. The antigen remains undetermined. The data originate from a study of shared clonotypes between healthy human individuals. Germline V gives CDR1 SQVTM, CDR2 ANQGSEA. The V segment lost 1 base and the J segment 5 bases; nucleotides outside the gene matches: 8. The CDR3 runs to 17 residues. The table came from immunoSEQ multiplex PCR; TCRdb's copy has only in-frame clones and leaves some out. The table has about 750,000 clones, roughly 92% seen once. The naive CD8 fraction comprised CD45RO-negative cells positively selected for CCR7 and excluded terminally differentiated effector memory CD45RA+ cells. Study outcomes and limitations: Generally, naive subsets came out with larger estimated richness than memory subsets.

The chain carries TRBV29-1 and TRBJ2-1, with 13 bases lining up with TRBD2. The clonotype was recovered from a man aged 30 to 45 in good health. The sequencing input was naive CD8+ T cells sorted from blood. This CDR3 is CSVEGGTSGTPDNEQFF. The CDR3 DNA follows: TGCAGCGTTGAAGGCGGGACTAGCGGGACCCCGGACAATGAGCAGTTCTTC.